The 23 T cell receptor beta chains listed next were all sequenced from one sample in a study of blood T cell repertoires in COVID-19. Produced via immunoSEQ multiplex PCR; TCRdb's table is partial and in-frame only. The sample has around 180,000 clones; around 88% are singletons. The sequenced sample was peripheral blood. These receptors originate from a woman aged 25 to 39 with acute or convalescent COVID-19.

The rearrangement links TRBV5-4 to TRBJ2-1; no clear D gene. V lost 0 bases and J 5 bases, leaving 6 bases between the germline ends. CDR1 and CDR2 (germline): SGHNT, YYREEE (reference sequence). The CDR3 is 13 amino acids. This chain's CDR3 is CASSLELNNEQFF. CDR3 DNA sequence: TGTGCCAGCAGCTTGGAACTCAACAATGAGCAGTTCTTC.

Concerning this clone itself: The sample contains more than one DNA sequence encoding this CDR3. J is TRBJ1-1 and V is TRBV5-1, with 7 bases fitting TRBD1. Trimming at V came to 3 bases and at J to 2 bases, leaving 4 bases not matched to a gene. Germline V CDR1 and CDR2: SGHRS, YFSETQ. This CDR3 spans 14 amino acids. CDR3 protein: CASSSQGGNTEAFF. DNA of the CDR3: TGCGCCAGCAGCTCCCAGGGGGGAAACACTGAAGCTTTCTTT.

CDR3 sequence reads: CASSFGLAGVTYEQYF. The CDR3 DNA follows: TGTGCCAGCAGCTTCGGACTAGCGGGAGTGACCTACGAGCAGTACTTC. V gene TRBV5-5 combines with J gene TRBJ2-7, with TRBD2 matching over 13 bases. The J segment lost 2 bases and the V segment lost 2 bases, leaving 4 bases of the junction unmatched. The CDR3 is made up of 16 amino acids. Germline loops: CDR1 SGHKS, CDR2 YYEKEE (reference sequence).

The chain carries TRBV6-5 and TRBJ1-6; tentatively, D is TRBD1 (5 bases). The CDR3 is 15 residues long. Germline CDR1 reads MNHEY; CDR2 reads SVGAGI. Trimming removed 0 bases at V and 7 bases at J, with 10 bases between. The CDR3: CASSYSTDRNSPLHF. The CDR3 DNA reads TGTGCCAGCAGTTACTCGACTGACAGAAATTCACCCCTCCACTTT.

The V gene is TRBV11-1, the J gene TRBJ2-4; 12 positions agree with TRBD2. This CDR3 has 16 residues. Trimming cost V 5 bases and J 7 bases; bases outside gene matches: 9. Per the germline V gene, CDR1 is SGHAT and CDR2 is FQDESV (reference sequence). CDR3 sequence: CASSEDPSGRGNIQYF. As DNA, the CDR3 is TGTGCCAGCAGCGAAGATCCTAGCGGGAGGGGGAACATTCAGTACTTC.

The chain uses TRBV21-1 and TRBJ1-5; the D call in the table, TRBD1, was not verified against the DNA. TRBV21-1 is assigned pseudogene status. The CDR3 sequence is 18 residues long. In nucleotides, the CDR3 is TGTGCCAGCAGCCTAGGGAGGGGGACAGGGGTTTTCAATCAGCCCCAGCATTTT. It yields the protein CASSLGRGTGVFNQPQHF.

The chain recombines TRBV6-6 with TRBJ1-1; D ambiguous. V was cut by 8 bases and J by 0 bases, with 19 bases left in between. The CDR3 has 16 residues. Germline assignment: CDR1 MNHNY and CDR2 SVGAGI (reference sequence). CDR3: CASSGLTYNMNTEAFF. CDR3 sequence (DNA): TGTGCCAGCTCCGGGTTGACTTACAACATGAACACTGAAGCTTTCTTT.

This clone was recorded a few times. The CDR3 nucleotides are TGCGCCAGCAGCCAAGATGACAGCTACGAGCAGTACTTC. It yields the protein CASSQDDSYEQYF. This sequence joins TRBV4-1 and TRBJ2-7; possible D gene TRBD1, 5 bases. This CDR3 has 13 residues. Germline V gives CDR1 MGHRA, CDR2 YSYEKL. V lost 0 bases and J lost 3, with 6 bases in between.

The chain recombines TRBV6-5 with TRBJ1-1, with D maybe TRBD1 (6 bases). Germline CDR1 MNHEY, CDR2 SVGAGI. Trimming pared 6 bases from V and 8 bases from J, leaving 19 bases between. CDR3 length: 14 amino acids. CDR3 protein: CASRLGQIILEAFF. In DNA, the CDR3 is TGTGCCAGCAGATTAGGACAGATCATACTAGAAGCTTTCTTT.

This chain uses TRBV12-3 or TRBV12-4 with TRBJ2-2; tentative D call: TRBD1 (5 bases). Trimming removed 8 bases from V and 7 bases from J, with 11 bases in between. The CDR3 extends over 12 amino acids. The CDR3 DNA follows: TGTGCCAGCGGACCTCAGGGCGGGGAGCTGTTTTTT. Translating gives CASGPQGGELFF.

The V gene is TRBV12-5, the J gene TRBJ2-3, with no clear D. The CDR3 has 14 residues. Germline CDR1 and CDR2: LGHNT and FRNRAP. V lost 5 bases and J lost 0, with 9 bases in between. CDR3: CASGPRRSTDTQYF. The CDR3 DNA reads as TGTGCTAGTGGTCCACGGAGAAGCACAGATACGCAGTATTTT.

This clone was picked up one time. This chain connects TRBV6-5 to TRBJ2-7; TRBD1 matches at 8 bases. Germline-derived CDR1 and CDR2 are MNHEY and SVGAGI. The CDR3 has 15 residues. V gave up 2 bases and J gave up 7 bases; unmatched junction bases: 10. Written as DNA, the CDR3 is TGTGCCAGCAGTTACGGGGCAGGGGGCTCCGGAGAGCAGTACTTC. Protein product: CASSYGAGGSGEQYF.

The chain carries TRBV2 and TRBJ2-3, with D unresolved. Germline CDR1 and CDR2: SNHLY and FYNNEI. The CDR3 has 14 residues. V was trimmed by 6 bases and J by 3 bases, leaving 13 bases between them. The CDR3 DNA follows: TGTGCCAGCAGGGATGAGGCACGAACAGATACGCAGTATTTT. Translation: CASRDEARTDTQYF.

The CDR3 sequence is CASSEGYEQYF. For the CDR3, the DNA is TGTGCCAGCAGTGAGGGCTACGAGCAGTACTTC. The V call is TRBV28, the J call TRBJ2-7; D perhaps matches TRBD2 (5 bases). The CDR3 extends over 11 amino acids. Per germline, CDR1 MDHEN and CDR2 SYDVKM. V was trimmed by 5 bases and J by 3 bases, leaving 5 bases between them.

This sequence joins TRBV5-4 and TRBJ1-4; 7 bases map to TRBD1. Germline V gene lookup returns CDR1 SGHNT and CDR2 YYREEE (reference sequence). Trimming cost V 4 bases and J 7 bases; bases outside gene matches: 7. The CDR3 is 14 amino acids. The chain's CDR3 is CASSRDRVGEKLFF. The CDR3 coding sequence is TGTGCCAGCAGCCGAGACAGGGTCGGTGAAAAACTGTTTTTT.

The rearrangement joins TRBV3-1 (or the pseudogene TRBV3-2) to TRBJ1-4, with 8 bases identical to TRBD1. CDR1 is LGHDT and CDR2 is YNNKEL in the germline V gene (reference sequence). The V gene end was trimmed by 4 bases and the J gene end by 7 bases; junction bases not matched to a gene: 5. CDR3 length: 14 amino acids. CDR3 in DNA: TGTGCCAGCAGCCGTCAAACAGGGGGTGAAAAACTGTTTTTT. Translated: CASSRQTGGEKLFF.

This clone was seen just once. The chain couples TRBV20-1 to TRBJ2-7; D not certain. Germline V gives CDR1 DFQATT, CDR2 SNEGSKA (reference sequence). V lost 5 bases and J lost 4, with 9 bases in between. This CDR3 has 11 amino acids. The CDR3 spells CSAQSLYEQYF. CDR3 DNA sequence: TGCAGTGCTCAGTCCCTGTACGAGCAGTACTTC.

The rearrangement joins TRBV7-9 to TRBJ2-7, with 15 bases matching TRBD2. Unmatched junction bases numbered 5, after V lost 5 bases and J lost 0 bases. The CDR3 totals 17 residues. Germline V gene lookup returns CDR1 SEHNR and CDR2 FQNEAQ (reference sequence). CDR3 loop: CASSPGLAGGFSYEQYF. CDR3 nucleotide sequence: TGTGCCAGCAGCCCCGGACTAGCGGGAGGGTTCTCCTACGAGCAGTACTTC.

The chain is built from TRBV2 and TRBJ1-6, with D perhaps matching TRBD1 (6 bases). Germline lookup yields CDR1 SNHLY and CDR2 FYNNEI. The CDR3 runs 13 residues. Trimming pared 7 bases from V and 6 bases from J, leaving 10 bases between. The CDR3 loop is CASTIQGNSPLHF. The CDR3 DNA reads as TGTGCCAGCACTATACAGGGTAATTCACCCCTCCACTTT.

This chain links TRBV2 with TRBJ2-2, with D unresolved. The CDR3 runs to 14 residues. Germline V gene sequence: CDR1 SNHLY, CDR2 FYNNEI. Trimming cost V 4 bases and J 8 bases, with 14 bases left between them. The CDR3 sequence: CASSASPVEGELFF. DNA for the CDR3: TGTGCCAGCAGTGCCTCTCCCGTGGAGGGGGAGCTGTTTTTT.

The DNA for the CDR3 is TGTGCCAGCAGCCAAGGGCGGTTCTACGAGCAGTACTTC. Translation: CASSQGRFYEQYF. V and J are TRBV3-1 (or the pseudogene TRBV3-2) and TRBJ2-7; D is undetermined. The V and J ends lost 1 base and 3 bases respectively, with 7 bases between them. The CDR3 length is 13 residues. Germline-derived CDR1 and CDR2 are LGHDT and YNNKEL (reference sequence).

This clone was seen a handful of times. This chain connects TRBV11-2 to TRBJ1-2, with TRBD1 matching over 8 bases. This CDR3 is built from 14 residues. CDR1 and CDR2 (germline): SGHAT, FQNNGV. The V segment lost 5 bases and the J segment 5 bases; nucleotides outside the gene matches: 7. CDR3 sequence (DNA): TGTGCCAGCAGCCCGACCGGGACAGGTTATGGCTACACCTTC. Translated: CASSPTGTGYGYTF.

The chain employs TRBV20-1 and TRBJ2-7; D unresolved. Trimming cost V 3 bases and J 0 bases, with 6 bases left between them. Germline V gene data show CDR1 as DFQATT and CDR2 as SNEGSKA (reference sequence). This CDR3 comprises 12 residues. The CDR3 region is CSASSHSYEQYF. The CDR3 coding sequence is TGCAGTGCTAGTTCCCACTCCTACGAGCAGTACTTC.